The entry below describes one TCR beta chain. The target of this receptor is not known. No much larger clonotype is one base removed from it; base qualities were not supplied. This sample was included in a study of T cell changes during pregnancy in multiple sclerosis (dated by TCRdb to about 2019). Concerning the study at large: The study looked at changes in the T cell repertoire across pregnancy in women with multiple sclerosis.

Library preparation employed the immunoSEQ multiplex PCR assay. TCRdb provides this immuneACCESS table in a form limited to in-frame rearrangements. Some clones are lacking; in checked studies, under half of them reflect an unresolved V gene, and why the rest are absent is not known. This sample lists some 47,000 clones; more than 70% were detected once. 5.9% of the sample lies in the top ten. There are 14 amino acids in the CDR3, from cysteine to phenylalanine inclusive. Only the CDR3 region is kept as DNA, spanning 42 bases read in frame from base 1. A distance of 10 bases separates the germline ends of V and J, which lose 1 base and 5 bases respectively. Reading the germline V gene (reference sequence) gives CDR1 SGHNT and CDR2 YYREEE.

This sequence was found in a female donor in good health, enrolled as a control in a pregnancy study. Specimen: CD8+ T cells from peripheral blood mononuclear cells, collected after pregnancy. The chain uses TRBV5-4 and TRBJ2-1; possibly the D gene is TRBD1, per 6 matching bases. The DNA is TGTGCCAGCAGCTTGAAGGCAGGGGACAATGAGCAGTTCTTC. It is translated as CASSLKAGDNEQFF.